This T cell receptor (beta chain) was sequenced during a study of T cell changes during pregnancy in multiple sclerosis. Sequencing used immunoSEQ multiplex PCR; TCRdb keeps in-frame clones, though not all of them. The sample holds more than 50,000 clones, 91% seen once. The V and J ends lost 8 bases and 2 bases, in that order; junction bases with no gene match: 8. The CDR3 length is 15 residues. Germline-derived CDR1 and CDR2 are SNHLY and FYNNEI. Sequenced material: peripheral blood, taken after pregnancy. This sequence originates from a female donor in good health, enrolled as a control in a pregnancy study. The chain recombines TRBV2 with TRBJ2-3; 9 nucleotides align to TRBD1. In DNA, the CDR3 is TGTGCCAGCCGGGGACAGGGATCGAACACAGATACGCAGTATTTT. It translates to CASRGQGSNTDTQYF.